A selection of T cell receptor beta chains follows, all from one sample in a study of CD8 T cells in Susac syndrome. Via MiXCR, TCRdb re-called the immunoSEQ multiplex PCR reads, giving one row per CDR3 protein. This sample has some 190,000 distinct CDR3 sequences, with under 95% found just once. Material: CD4+ T cells from PBMCs. The receptors were sampled from a human donor in good health. Both conserved end residues are part of each CDR3. A D gene is named only where the DNA matches it firmly. Clone size is given for some rows only: seen once, a few or many times, or a class if the clone is expanded.

J gene | clone size | V gene | D gene | CDR3 protein | CDR3 DNA
TRBJ1-4 | few | TRBV7-9 | - | CASSLGGNEKLFF | TGTGCCAGCTCATTGGGGGGGAATGAAAAACTGTTTTTT
TRBJ1-4 | few | TRBV11-2 | TRBD1 | CASSLPGTGNEKLFF | TGTGCCAGCAGCTTACCCGGGACAGGGAATGAAAAACTGTTTTTT
TRBJ2-5 | - | TRBV5-1 | - | CASRVGGETQYF | TGCGCCAGCAGAGTCGGGGGAGAGACCCAGTACTTC
TRBJ1-2 | - | TRBV5-6 | - | CASSSDSYGYTF | TGTGCCAGCAGCTCGGACAGCTATGGCTACACCTTC
TRBJ2-2 | once | TRBV29-1 | - | CSVAMNTGELFF | TGCAGCGTTGCCATGAACACCGGGGAGCTGTTTTTT
TRBJ1-2 | - | TRBV19 | - | CASSMMGPRRGYTF | TGTGCCAGTAGTATGATGGGACCCCGAAGAGGCTACACCTTC
TRBJ2-3 | - | TRBV14 | - | CASSHHPDTQYF | TGTGCCAGCAGCCATCACCCAGATACGCAGTATTTT
TRBJ1-2 | - | TRBV10-3 | TRBD1 | CAISEDRGGYGYTF | TGTGCCATCAGTGAAGACAGGGGTGGCTATGGCTACACCTTC
TRBJ2-1 | - | TRBV20-1 | TRBD2 | CSAVLAGGPGEQFF | TGCAGTGCTGTACTAGCGGGGGGGCCAGGGGAGCAGTTCTTC
TRBJ2-3 | - | TRBV9 | - | CASSVGGLRTDTQYF | TGTGCCAGCAGCGTAGGGGGGCTGCGCACAGATACGCAGTATTTT
TRBJ1-4 | once | TRBV7-2 | - | CASSFTVNEKLFF | TGTGCCAGCAGCTTCACCGTCAATGAAAAACTGTTTTTT
TRBJ2-5 | - | TRBV3-1 | - | CASSQDGGPRAQYF | TGTGCCAGCAGCCAAGATGGCGGGCCCAGGGCCCAGTACTTC
TRBJ1-1 | - | TRBV18 | - | CASSPRVEGAEAFF | TGTGCCAGCTCCCCGAGGGTAGAAGGCGCTGAAGCTTTCTTT
TRBJ1-1 | - | TRBV5-4 | TRBD1 | CASSAAGTGYTEAFF | TGTGCCAGCAGCGCCGCCGGGACAGGGTACACTGAAGCTTTCTTT
TRBJ2-7 | - | TRBV18 | TRBD1 | CASSPRTGDYEQYF | TGTGCCAGCTCACCCAGGACAGGGGACTACGAGCAGTACTTC
TRBJ2-6 | - | TRBV29-1 | TRBD1 | CSARQGAEGANVLTF | TGCAGCGCCCGACAGGGGGCGGAAGGGGCCAACGTCCTGACTTTC
TRBJ2-5 | - | TRBV20-1 | - | CSALKGGETQYF | TGCAGTGCCCTTAAAGGAGGGGAGACCCAGTACTTC
TRBJ1-2 | - | TRBV7-9 | TRBD1 | CASTLTGINGYTF | TGTGCCAGCACCCTGACAGGGATAAATGGCTACACCTTC
TRBJ1-6 | few | TRBV7-2 | - | CASSLREGRNSPLHF | TGTGCCAGCAGCTTACGGGAGGGGCGTAATTCACCCCTCCACTTT
TRBJ1-1 | - | TRBV4-1 | TRBD1 | CASSQDGTGGHLRAFF | TGCGCCAGCAGCCAAGACGGGACAGGGGGCCATTTGCGAGCTTTCTTT
TRBJ1-5 | - | TRBV5-1 | - | CASSLDKVQPQHF | TGCGCCAGCAGCCTGGATAAGGTTCAGCCCCAGCATTTT
TRBJ2-7 | - | TRBV7-9 | - | CATETYPYEQYF | TGTGCCACCGAGACCTATCCCTACGAGCAGTACTTC
TRBJ1-1 | - | TRBV12-3/TRBV12-4 | - | CASSPLQGSEAFF | TGTGCCAGCAGTCCCCTCCAGGGTTCTGAAGCTTTCTTT
TRBJ1-1 | once | TRBV27 | - | CASSRPNGPTFF | TGTGCCAGCAGTCGGCCCAATGGGCCGACTTTCTTT
TRBJ1-2 | once | TRBV9 | TRBD1 | CASSPGQGQTYGYTF | TGTGCCAGCAGCCCCGGACAGGGGCAGACCTATGGCTACACCTTC
TRBJ2-7 | - | TRBV11-2 | - | CASSLRENTYEQYF | TGTGCCAGCAGCCTCAGGGAAAACACCTACGAGCAGTACTTC
TRBJ1-1 | - | TRBV19 | - | CAPGTNTEAFF | TGTGCCCCGGGGACCAACACTGAAGCTTTCTTT
TRBJ2-5 | - | TRBV7-7 | - | CASSFQGRAGLGTQYF | TGTGCTAGCAGCTTCCAGGGCCGGGCTGGGCTCGGGACCCAGTACTTC
TRBJ1-2 | once | TRBV7-9 | - | CASSFSGPESYTF | TGTGCCAGCAGCTTTAGTGGGCCCGAAAGCTACACCTTC
TRBJ1-3 | - | TRBV5-6 | - | CASSLAPDTPGNTIYF | TGTGCCAGCAGCTTGGCCCCAGACACACCCGGAAACACCATATATTTT
TRBJ1-1 | - | TRBV12-3/TRBV12-4 | - | CASSPSLRFLGTEAFF | TGTGCCAGCAGTCCCTCTTTGAGGTTTTTGGGCACTGAAGCTTTCTTT